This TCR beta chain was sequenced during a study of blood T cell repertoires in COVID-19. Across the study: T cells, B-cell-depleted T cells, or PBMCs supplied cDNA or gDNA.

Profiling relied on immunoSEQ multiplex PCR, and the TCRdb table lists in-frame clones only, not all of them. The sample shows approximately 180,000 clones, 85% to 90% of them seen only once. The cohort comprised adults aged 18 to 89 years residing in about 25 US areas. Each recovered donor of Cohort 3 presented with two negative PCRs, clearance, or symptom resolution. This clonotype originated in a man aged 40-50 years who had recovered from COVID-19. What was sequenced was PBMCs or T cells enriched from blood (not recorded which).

This chain's CDR3 is CASSDRFLAGNTIYF. The CDR3, as DNA: TGTGCCAGTAGCGACAGGTTTTTGGCTGGAAACACCATATATTTT. The rearrangement uses TRBV19 and TRBJ1-3, with D possibly being TRBD1 (6 bases). CDR1 is LNHDA, CDR2 SQIVND, per germline (reference sequence). This CDR3 region has 15 residues. The ends were cut back, 6 bases at V and 2 bases at J, with 14 bases in the middle.